The 13 T cell receptor beta chains in this list originate from one sample, sequenced in a study of B cell selection in AIRE deficiency. Produced via immunoSEQ multiplex PCR; TCRdb's table is partial and in-frame only. The data contain approximately 22,000 clones, around nine tenths of them singletons. The regulatory T cell sort gate was CD4+CD25hiCD127low/negative. The sample was CD4+CD25+ Tregs sorted from PBMCs. These receptors all come from a human donor in good health.

The chain recombines TRBV29-1 with TRBJ2-1, with D perhaps TRBD1 or TRBD2 (5 bases each). Trimming pared 4 bases from V and 6 bases from J, leaving 13 bases between. The CDR3 loop spans 13 amino acids. The germline V gene has CDR1 SQVTM and CDR2 ANQGSEA. CDR3 protein: CSVAPGTINEQFF. In DNA form, the CDR3 reads TGCAGCGTTGCCCCCGGGACCATCAATGAGCAGTTCTTC.

The chain has TRBV9 and TRBJ1-2; TRBD1 matches 8 bases. Trimming at V came to 3 bases and at J to 1 base, leaving 5 bases not matched to a gene. Germline V gene lookup returns CDR1 SGDLS and CDR2 YYNGEE. The CDR3 length is 15 residues. CDR3 sequence: CASSANRGINYGYTF. The DNA for the CDR3 is TGTGCCAGCAGCGCAAACAGGGGGATTAACTATGGCTACACCTTC.

The rearrangement uses TRBV7-9 and TRBJ2-2; D may match TRBD1 or TRBD2 (5 bases each). CDR1 and CDR2 (germline): SEHNR, FQNEAQ (reference sequence). CDR3 length equals 17 residues. Trimming stripped 6 bases from V and 1 base from J, with 18 bases between. CDR3 nucleotide sequence: TGTGCCAGCAGATATTGGGGAGACAGAGAGAACACCGGGGAGCTGTTTTTT. This translates into CASRYWGDRENTGELFF.

The rearrangement links TRBV6-5 to TRBJ2-1; 12 positions match TRBD2. Germline CDR1 is MNHEY and CDR2 is SVGAGI. There are 14 residues in the CDR3. V trimming: 7 bases; J trimming: 8 bases; junction bases outside the gene matches: 6. The CDR3 loop is CASTASGGGDEQFF. The DNA for the CDR3 is TGTGCCAGCACCGCTAGCGGGGGGGGCGATGAGCAGTTCTTC.

Concerning this clone itself: The same CDR3 is also encoded by other DNA sequences in this sample. The chain carries TRBV6-5 and TRBJ1-6; 8 bases match TRBD1. CDR3 length equals 15 residues. Germline lookup yields CDR1 MNHEY and CDR2 SVGAGI. Trimming took 0 bases from V and 6 from J; bases not matched to a gene: 1. The CDR3: CASSYSGQGNSPLHF. CDR3 DNA sequence: TGTGCCAGCAGTTACTCAGGACAGGGTAATTCACCCCTCCACTTT.

For the CDR3, the DNA is TGTGCCAGCAGTTTGCCGGGGGGTGAAGTAAACTATGGCTACACCTTC. Encoded protein: CASSLPGGEVNYGYTF. The chain links TRBV6-6 to TRBJ1-2, with D perhaps TRBD1 (5 bases). Trimming removed 4 bases from V and 2 bases from J, with 17 bases in between. The CDR3 sequence is 16 residues long. Germline-derived CDR1 and CDR2 are MNHNY and SVGAGI (reference sequence).

The rearrangement links TRBV27 to TRBJ2-7, with D hard to call. Trimming left V 6 bases short and J 0 bases short, with 12 bases between. The CDR3 sequence is 14 residues long. Germline CDR1 MNHEY, CDR2 SMNVEV (reference sequence). The CDR3 nucleotides are TGTGCCAGCAGCCCCTGGGGAAGCTCCTACGAGCAGTACTTC. Translated: CASSPWGSSYEQYF.

The chain carries TRBV19 and TRBJ1-4; 8 bases fit TRBD1. CDR1 is LNHDA and CDR2 is SQIVND in the germline V gene (reference sequence). The V and J ends lost 5 bases and 5 bases, in that order; junction bases with no gene match: 7. The CDR3 runs 15 residues. CDR3 amino acids: CASSPTGGINEKLFF. In DNA form, the CDR3 reads TGTGCCAGTAGTCCTACAGGGGGAATAAATGAAAAACTGTTTTTT.

This clone was seen only once. As DNA, the CDR3 is TGTGCCAGCAGCTTGATGGGGATCAATCAGCCCCAGCATTTT. Translating gives CASSLMGINQPQHF. V is TRBV5-4 and J is TRBJ1-5; unclear D gene. This CDR3 is built from 14 residues. V was clipped by 1 base and J by 3 bases, with 8 bases between them. CDR1 and CDR2 (germline): SGHNT, YYREEE (reference sequence).

V and J are TRBV6-6 and TRBJ2-3; 9 bases are shared with TRBD1. The CDR3 extends over 14 amino acids. V dropped 9 bases and J dropped 5; count of bases not matched to a gene: 9. Per germline, CDR1 MNHNY and CDR2 SVGAGI (reference sequence). CDR3 sequence reads: CASGAGTGKDTQYF. The CDR3 DNA is TGTGCCAGTGGAGCCGGGACAGGGAAAGATACGCAGTATTTT.

This clone came up a few times. V gene TRBV10-3 combines with J gene TRBJ2-1; D gene uncertain. Trimming removed 3 bases from V and 0 bases from J, with 12 bases in between. The CDR3 is made up of 16 amino acids. In germline, CDR1 is ENHRY, CDR2 SYGVKD. CDR3 bases: TGTGCCATCAGTGAATCGGGCCGAAGCTCCTACAATGAGCAGTTCTTC. Protein product: CAISESGRSSYNEQFF.

The genes are TRBV5-1 and TRBJ1-2; D unclear. This CDR3 is 14 amino acids long. Trimming pared 0 bases from V and 13 bases from J, leaving 19 bases between. Germline lookup yields CDR1 SGHRS and CDR2 YFSETQ. Written as DNA, the CDR3 is TGCGCCAGCAGCTTGGCGGCGGGCCCCAACCACTGCACCTTC. Encoded protein: CASSLAAGPNHCTF.

This chain joins TRBV6-1 and TRBJ1-2, with D uncertain. With 6 bases removed from V and 5 bases from J, the gap between germline ends came to 13 bases. There are 13 residues in the CDR3. Germline V lookup: CDR1 MNHNS, CDR2 SASEGT. The CDR3 is CASREYAGYGYTF. CDR3 DNA: TGTGCCAGCAGGGAATACGCGGGGTATGGCTACACCTTC.